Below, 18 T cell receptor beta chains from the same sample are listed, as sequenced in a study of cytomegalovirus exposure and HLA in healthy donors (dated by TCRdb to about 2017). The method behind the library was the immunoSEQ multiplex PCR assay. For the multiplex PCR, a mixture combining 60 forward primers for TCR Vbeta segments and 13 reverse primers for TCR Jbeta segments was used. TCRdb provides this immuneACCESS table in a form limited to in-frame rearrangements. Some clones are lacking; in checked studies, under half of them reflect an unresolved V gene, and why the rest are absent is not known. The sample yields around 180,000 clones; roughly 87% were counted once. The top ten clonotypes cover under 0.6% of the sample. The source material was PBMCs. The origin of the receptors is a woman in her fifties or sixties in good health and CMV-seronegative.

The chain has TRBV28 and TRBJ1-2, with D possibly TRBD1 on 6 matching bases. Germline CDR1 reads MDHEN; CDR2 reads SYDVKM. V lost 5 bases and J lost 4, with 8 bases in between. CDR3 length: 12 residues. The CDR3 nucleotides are TGTGCCAGCAGTGCAGGGGTCTATGGCTACACCTTC. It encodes CASSAGVYGYTF.

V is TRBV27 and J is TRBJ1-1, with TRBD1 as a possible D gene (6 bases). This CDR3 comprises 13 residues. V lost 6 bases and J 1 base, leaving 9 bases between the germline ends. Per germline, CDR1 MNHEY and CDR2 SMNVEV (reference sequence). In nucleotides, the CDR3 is TGTGCCAGCAGAATACAGGGGAACACTGAAGCTTTCTTT. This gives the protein CASRIQGNTEAFF.

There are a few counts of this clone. Here the CDR3 reads CASSTPAGTGTNYEQYF. The CDR3 coding sequence is TGTGCCAGCAGTACCCCCGCGGGCACCGGGACTAACTACGAGCAGTACTTC. The chain joins TRBV2 to TRBJ2-7; the match to TRBD2 covers 7 bases. The trim removed 5 bases at V and 3 bases at J, leaving 16 bases unmatched. Germline V lookup: CDR1 SNHLY, CDR2 FYNNEI. The CDR3 contains 17 residues.

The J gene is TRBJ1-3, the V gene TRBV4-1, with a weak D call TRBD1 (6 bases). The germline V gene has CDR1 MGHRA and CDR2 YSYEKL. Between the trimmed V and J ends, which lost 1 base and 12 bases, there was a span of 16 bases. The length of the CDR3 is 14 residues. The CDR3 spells CASSQVAGAIGIYF. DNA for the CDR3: TGCGCCAGCAGCCAAGTTGCAGGGGCCATCGGCATATATTTT.

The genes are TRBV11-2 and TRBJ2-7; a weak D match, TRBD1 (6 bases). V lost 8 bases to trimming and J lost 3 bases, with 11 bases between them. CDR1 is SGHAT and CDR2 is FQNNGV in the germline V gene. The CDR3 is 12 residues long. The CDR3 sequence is CASGGGRYEQYF. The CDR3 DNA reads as TGTGCCAGCGGGGGCGGGCGCTACGAGCAGTACTTC.

CDR3 amino acids: CASSDPQGSVANTGELFF. For the CDR3, the DNA is TGTGCCAGCAGCGACCCACAGGGGTCGGTCGCGAACACCGGGGAGCTGTTTTTT. The chain combines TRBV27 with TRBJ2-2; 7 bases line up with TRBD1. Germline V lookup: CDR1 MNHEY, CDR2 SMNVEV (reference sequence). Trimming removed 6 bases from V and 0 bases from J; junction bases left unmatched: 13. The CDR3 extends over 18 amino acids.

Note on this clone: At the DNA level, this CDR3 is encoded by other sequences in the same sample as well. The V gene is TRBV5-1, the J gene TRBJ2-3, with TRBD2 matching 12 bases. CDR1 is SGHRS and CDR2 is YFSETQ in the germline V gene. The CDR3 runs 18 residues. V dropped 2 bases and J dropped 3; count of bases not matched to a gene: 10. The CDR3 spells CASSLGTSGRPGTDTQYF. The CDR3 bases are TGCGCCAGCAGCTTAGGTACTAGCGGGAGGCCCGGGACAGATACGCAGTATTTT.

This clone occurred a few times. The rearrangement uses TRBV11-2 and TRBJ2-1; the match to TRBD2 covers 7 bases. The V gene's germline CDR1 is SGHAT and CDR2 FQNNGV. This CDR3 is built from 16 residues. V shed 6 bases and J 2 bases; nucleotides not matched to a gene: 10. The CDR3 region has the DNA TGTGCCAGCAGTTCCCTCCGCGGGACTACCTACAATGAGCAGTTCTTC. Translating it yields CASSSLRGTTYNEQFF.

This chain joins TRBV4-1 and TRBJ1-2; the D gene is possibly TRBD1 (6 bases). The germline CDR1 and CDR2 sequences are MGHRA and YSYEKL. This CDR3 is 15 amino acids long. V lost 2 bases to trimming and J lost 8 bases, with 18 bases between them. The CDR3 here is CASSQPLQGPRGYTF. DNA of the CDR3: TGCGCCAGCAGCCAACCTCTACAGGGCCCTCGGGGCTACACCTTC.

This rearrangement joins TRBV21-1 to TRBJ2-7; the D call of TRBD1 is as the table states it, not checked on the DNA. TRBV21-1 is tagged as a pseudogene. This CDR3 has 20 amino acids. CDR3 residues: CASIPQNRDRGARGPYEQYF. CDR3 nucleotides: TGTGCCAGCATCCCCCAGAACCGGGACAGGGGGGCCCGGGGACCCTACGAGCAGTACTTC.

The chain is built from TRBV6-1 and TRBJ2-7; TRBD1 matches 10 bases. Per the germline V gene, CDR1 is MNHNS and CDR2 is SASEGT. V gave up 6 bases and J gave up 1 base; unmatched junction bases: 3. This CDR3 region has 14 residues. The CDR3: CASSRTGGSYEQYF. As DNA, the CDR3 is TGTGCCAGCAGCAGGACAGGGGGATCCTACGAGCAGTACTTC.

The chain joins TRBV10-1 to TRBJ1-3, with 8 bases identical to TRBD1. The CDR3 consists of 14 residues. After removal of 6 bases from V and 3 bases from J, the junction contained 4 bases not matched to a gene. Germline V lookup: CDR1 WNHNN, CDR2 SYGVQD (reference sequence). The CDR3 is CASRLDRVGNTIYF. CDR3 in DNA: TGCGCCAGCAGATTGGACAGGGTTGGAAACACCATATATTTT.

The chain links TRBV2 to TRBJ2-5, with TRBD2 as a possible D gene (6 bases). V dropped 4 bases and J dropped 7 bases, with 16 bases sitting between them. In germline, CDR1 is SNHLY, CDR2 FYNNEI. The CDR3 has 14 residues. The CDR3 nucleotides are TGTGCCAGCAGTGTCACGCCTAGCGCCCCGACCCAGTACTTC. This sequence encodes CASSVTPSAPTQYF. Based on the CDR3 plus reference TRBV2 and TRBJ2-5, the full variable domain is EPEVTQTPSHQVTQMGQEVILRCVPISNHLYFYWYRQILGQKVEFLVSFYNNEISEKSEIFDDQFSVERPDGSNFTLKIRSTKLEDSAMYFCASSVTPSAPTQYFGPGTRLLVL.

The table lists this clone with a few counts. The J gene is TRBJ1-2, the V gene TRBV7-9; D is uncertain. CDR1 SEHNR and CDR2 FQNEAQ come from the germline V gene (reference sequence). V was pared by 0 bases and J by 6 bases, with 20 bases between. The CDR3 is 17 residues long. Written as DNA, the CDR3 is TGTGCCAGCAGCTTAGCGGGCGTTGCACAGCCCCGTGATGGCTACACCTTC. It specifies CASSLAGVAQPRDGYTF.

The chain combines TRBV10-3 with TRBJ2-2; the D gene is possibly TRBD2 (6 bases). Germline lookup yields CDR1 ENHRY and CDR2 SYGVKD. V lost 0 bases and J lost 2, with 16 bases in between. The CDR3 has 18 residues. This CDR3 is CAISESRRGPANTGELFF. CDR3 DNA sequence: TGTGCCATCAGTGAGTCTAGGAGGGGTCCCGCTAACACCGGGGAGCTGTTTTTT.

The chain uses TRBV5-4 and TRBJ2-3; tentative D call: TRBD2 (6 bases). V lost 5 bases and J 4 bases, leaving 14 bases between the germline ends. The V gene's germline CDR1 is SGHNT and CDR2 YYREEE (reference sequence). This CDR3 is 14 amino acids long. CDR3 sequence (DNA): TGTGCCAGCAGGAATGCCGGGGAGGCAGATACGCAGTATTTT. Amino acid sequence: CASRNAGEADTQYF.

The CDR3 loop reads CASSQEGAGPAGNQPQHF. CDR3 DNA: TGTGCCAGCAGCCAAGAAGGGGCAGGACCGGCTGGGAATCAGCCCCAGCATTTT. The rearrangement links TRBV4-2 to TRBJ1-5; D perhaps matches TRBD1 (5 bases). This CDR3 has 18 amino acids. The germline CDR1 and CDR2 sequences are LGHNA and YNFKEQ. V lost 0 bases and J lost 4, with 19 bases in between.

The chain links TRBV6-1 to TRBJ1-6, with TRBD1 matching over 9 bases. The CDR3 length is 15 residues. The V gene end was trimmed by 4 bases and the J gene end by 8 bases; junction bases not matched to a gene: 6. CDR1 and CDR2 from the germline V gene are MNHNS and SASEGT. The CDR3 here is CASSGTGAMDSPLHF. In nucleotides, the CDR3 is TGTGCCAGCAGTGGGACAGGGGCAATGGATTCACCCCTCCACTTT.